The 17 T cell receptor beta chains given below trace back to one sample, sequenced in a study of beta chain features in type 1 diabetes. Notes on the study in general: Among patients with Type 1 diabetes, TCRB CDR3s were moderately but significantly shorter in every one of the four CD4+ subsets.

These receptors lack a known antigen. Reverse transcription of all isolated RNA meant that expressed TCRB transcripts were sequenced. The protocol was immunoSEQ multiplex PCR, while the TCRdb copy is restricted to in-frame clones and leaves out a portion. Of around 260,000 clones listed, roughly 21% are singletons. Source material: naive CD4+ T cells from blood. The receptors were sampled from a woman in her thirties or forties with type 1 diabetes.

This clone appeared a few times. The V call is TRBV19, the J call TRBJ2-6, with 7 bases fitting TRBD1. The CDR3 is 16 amino acids. V was pared by 7 bases and J by 0 bases, with 6 bases of the junction left unmatched. CDR1 LNHDA and CDR2 SQIVND come from the germline V gene (reference sequence). The CDR3 region is CASIGTVLSGANVLTF. The CDR3 DNA reads as TGTGCCAGTATAGGGACAGTCCTCTCTGGGGCCAACGTCCTGACTTTC.

This clone has more than one count but fewer than ten. The V gene is TRBV9, the J gene TRBJ2-2; 9 positions agree with TRBD2. The V segment lost 0 bases and the J segment 6 bases; nucleotides outside the gene matches: 6. CDR3 length equals 16 residues. Germline V gene data show CDR1 as SGDLS and CDR2 as YYNGEE. This CDR3 is CASSVASGNLAGELFF. As DNA, the CDR3 is TGTGCCAGCAGCGTAGCTAGCGGGAACTTAGCCGGGGAGCTGTTTTTT.

This clone turned up a few times. This CDR3 reads CASTGQMNTEAFF. In nucleotides, the CDR3 is TGTGCCAGCACCGGACAGATGAACACTGAAGCTTTCTTT. This chain links TRBV2 with TRBJ1-1, with TRBD1 as a possible D gene (6 bases). The CDR3 runs 13 residues. The germline V gene encodes CDR1 SNHLY and CDR2 FYNNEI. Trimming took off 7 bases at V and 0 bases at J, with 9 bases between the two ends.

This chain uses TRBV6-5 with TRBJ2-1; D possibly corresponds to TRBD2 (6 bases). Trimming removed 9 bases at V and 6 bases at J, with 21 bases between. CDR3 length equals 15 residues. Germline V gene sequence: CDR1 MNHEY, CDR2 SVGAGI. CDR3: CASTHGGSQVNEQFF. The CDR3 DNA reads TGTGCCAGTACTCATGGAGGGTCGCAGGTCAATGAGCAGTTCTTC.

J is TRBJ2-1 and V is TRBV28, with 8 bases matching TRBD2. V gave up 7 bases and J gave up 5 bases; unmatched junction bases: 16. The V gene's germline CDR1 is MDHEN and CDR2 SYDVKM. The CDR3 sequence is 17 residues long. The CDR3 DNA reads as TGTGCCAGCACCGGGAGGGGACCGGGACTAACAAACAATGAGCAGTTCTTC. Translation gives CASTGRGPGLTNNEQFF. Supplemented by reference TRBV28 and TRBJ2-1, the full variable domain reads DVKVTQSSRYLVKRTGEKVFLECVQDMDHENMFWYRQDPGLGLRLIYFSYDVKMKEKGDIPEGYSVSREKKERFSLILESASTNQTSMYLCASTGRGPGLTNNEQFFGPGTRLTVL.

This clone turned up a few times. The gene calls are TRBV4-1 and TRBJ2-1; possibly TRBD2 for D (6 bases). Germline CDR1 and CDR2: MGHRA and YSYEKL. Deletions cut 1 base from V and 5 bases from J, with 15 bases between. The CDR3 extends over 16 amino acids. CDR3 nucleotide sequence: TGCGCCAGCAGCCAAGTAGGGGACTGGGGGGACAATGAGCAGTTCTTC. It encodes CASSQVGDWGDNEQFF.

The genes are TRBV2 and TRBJ2-7; D remains ambiguous. Germline CDR1 and CDR2: SNHLY and FYNNEI. The V end lost 6 bases, the J end lost 0 bases, and 9 bases lay between the germline ends. The CDR3 is 13 residues long. The CDR3 DNA reads as TGTGCCAGCAGGACGACTCCCTCCTACGAGCAGTACTTC. As protein: CASRTTPSYEQYF.

This clone has only one observation. The V and J genes are TRBV18 and TRBJ2-1; maybe TRBD2 (5 bases). V was clipped by 6 bases and J by 3 bases, with 12 bases between them. Germline V gives CDR1 KGHSH, CDR2 LQKENI. There are 14 residues in the CDR3. CDR3 coding DNA: TGTGCCAGCTCCCCCGGCGAGGGCTACAATGAGCAGTTCTTC. Residues: CASSPGEGYNEQFF.

The chain is built from TRBV29-1 and TRBJ2-1; D perhaps matches TRBD2 (6 bases). Germline V gene data show CDR1 as SQVTM and CDR2 as ANQGSEA. This CDR3 is built from 15 residues. The V end lost 7 bases, the J end lost 7 bases, and 23 bases lay between the germline ends. CDR3 in DNA: TGCAGCGCTAGGCAATACGGAGGGACCCTGAATGAGCAGTTCTTC. Its protein product is CSARQYGGTLNEQFF.

This clone was counted a few times. DNA for the CDR3: TGTGCCAGCAGCGTAGCGGGGGTGAGCTCCTACAATGAGCAGTTCTTC. Encoded protein: CASSVAGVSSYNEQFF. V and J are TRBV9 and TRBJ2-1, with D perhaps TRBD2 (6 bases). CDR1 is SGDLS, CDR2 YYNGEE, per germline. With 0 bases removed from V and 0 bases from J, the gap between germline ends came to 10 bases. The CDR3 is 16 amino acids.

The V call is TRBV28, the J call TRBJ2-1, with 9 nucleotides matching TRBD1. The germline gives CDR1 MDHEN, CDR2 SYDVKM. V lost 5 bases and J lost 8; bases outside the gene matches: 1. CDR3 size: 12 residues. CDR3 nucleotide sequence: TGTGCCAGCAGTCGACAGGGGGATGAGCAGTTCTTC. It codes for CASSRQGDEQFF.

The rearrangement links TRBV10-3 to TRBJ2-7; D is perhaps TRBD2 (6 bases). Germline CDR1 ENHRY, CDR2 SYGVKD. V lost 7 bases and J 3 bases, leaving 16 bases between the germline ends. The CDR3 totals 14 residues. The CDR3 sequence: CAITSGTVHYEQYF. In DNA, the CDR3 is TGTGCCATCACATCCGGGACTGTCCACTACGAGCAGTACTTC.

The rearrangement links TRBV7-2 to TRBJ2-5, with a possible D match to TRBD2 (5 bases). V was pared by 8 bases and J by 5 bases, with 12 bases between. The CDR3 spans 12 residues. Germline CDR1 reads SGHTA; CDR2 reads FQGNSA. CDR3 amino acids: CASGRSGETQYF. DNA for the CDR3: TGTGCCAGCGGAAGGTCGGGGGAGACCCAGTACTTC.

This sequence joins TRBV9 and TRBJ2-1, with 10 bases fitting TRBD2. V was clipped by 6 bases and J by 4 bases; unmatched bases: 7. There are 15 residues in the CDR3. Germline V CDR1 and CDR2: SGDLS, YYNGEE. The DNA for the CDR3 is TGTGCCAGCACCAAAGGACTAGCGGATTACAATGAGCAGTTCTTC. The encoded protein is CASTKGLADYNEQFF. Looking up the rest from reference TRBV9 and TRBJ2-1 gives the full variable domain: DSGVTQTPKHLITATGQRVTLRCSPRSGDLSVYWYQQSLDQGLQFLIQYYNGEERAKGNILERFSAQQFPDLHSELNLSSLELGDSALYFCASTKGLADYNEQFFGPGTRLTVL.

The gene calls are TRBV6-5 and TRBJ1-2; D not certain. Trimming left V 0 bases short and J 5 bases short, with 16 bases between. This CDR3 region has 16 residues. Per germline, CDR1 MNHEY and CDR2 SVGAGI. DNA of the CDR3: TGTGCCAGCAGTTACTCAGGGTACGGGATGCCGTATGGCTACACCTTC. It specifies CASSYSGYGMPYGYTF.

The chain is built from TRBV18 and TRBJ1-1; no firm D call. V lost 2 bases to trimming and J lost 5 bases, with 12 bases between them. Germline CDR1 is KGHSH and CDR2 is LQKENI. CDR3 length: 14 amino acids. CDR3 protein: CASSPSKGVTEAFF. The DNA for the CDR3 is TGTGCCAGCTCACCAAGTAAGGGAGTGACTGAAGCTTTCTTT.

The V gene is TRBV4-2, the J gene TRBJ2-1; D possibly corresponds to TRBD2 (5 bases). The CDR3 length is 16 residues. From germline, CDR1 is LGHNA and CDR2 YNFKEQ. Trimming stripped 8 bases from V and 0 bases from J, with 17 bases between. In DNA form, the CDR3 reads TGTGCCAGCTCCGCCTCACCGGCGGGCTCCTACAATGAGCAGTTCTTC. Translated, it gives CASSASPAGSYNEQFF.